Sequencing of this T cell receptor beta chain was carried out in a study of beta chain features in type 1 diabetes. The germline V gene encodes CDR1 LGHNA and CDR2 YNFKEQ. The CDR3 contains 15 residues. V lost 0 bases and J lost 1, with 7 bases in between. As for this clone: The same CDR3 can be traced to other DNA sequences in this sample.

What was sequenced were expressed TCRB transcripts, since all of the isolated RNA had been reverse transcribed. The table came from immunoSEQ multiplex PCR; TCRdb's copy has only in-frame clones and leaves some out. The data contain about 290,000 clones, about 7.8% of them singletons. Material for sequencing was central memory CD4+ T cells from blood. The V gene is TRBV4-2, the J gene TRBJ2-1; D might be TRBD1 or TRBD2, each matching 6 bases. The sequence came from a woman younger than 30 in good health. CDR3 sequence: CASSQEGGSYNEQFF. CDR3 nucleotide sequence: TGTGCCAGCAGCCAAGAAGGGGGGTCCTACAATGAGCAGTTCTTC.